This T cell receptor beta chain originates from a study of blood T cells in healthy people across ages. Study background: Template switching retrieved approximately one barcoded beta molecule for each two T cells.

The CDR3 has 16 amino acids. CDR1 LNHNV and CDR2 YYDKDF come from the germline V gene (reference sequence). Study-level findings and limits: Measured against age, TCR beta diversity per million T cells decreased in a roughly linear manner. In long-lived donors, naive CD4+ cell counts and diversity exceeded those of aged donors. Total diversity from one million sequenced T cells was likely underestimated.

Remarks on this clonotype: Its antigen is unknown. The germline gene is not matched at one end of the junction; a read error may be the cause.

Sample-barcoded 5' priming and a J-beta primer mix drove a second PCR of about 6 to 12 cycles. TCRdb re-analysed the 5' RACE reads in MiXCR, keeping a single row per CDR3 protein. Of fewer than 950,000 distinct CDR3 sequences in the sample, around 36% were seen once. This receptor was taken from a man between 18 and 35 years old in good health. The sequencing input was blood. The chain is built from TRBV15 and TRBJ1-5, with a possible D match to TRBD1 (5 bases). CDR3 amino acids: CAASRDPAAGDQPQHF. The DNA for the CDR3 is TGTGCCGCCAGCAGAGATCCCGCGGCGGGGGATCAGCCCCAGCATTTT.